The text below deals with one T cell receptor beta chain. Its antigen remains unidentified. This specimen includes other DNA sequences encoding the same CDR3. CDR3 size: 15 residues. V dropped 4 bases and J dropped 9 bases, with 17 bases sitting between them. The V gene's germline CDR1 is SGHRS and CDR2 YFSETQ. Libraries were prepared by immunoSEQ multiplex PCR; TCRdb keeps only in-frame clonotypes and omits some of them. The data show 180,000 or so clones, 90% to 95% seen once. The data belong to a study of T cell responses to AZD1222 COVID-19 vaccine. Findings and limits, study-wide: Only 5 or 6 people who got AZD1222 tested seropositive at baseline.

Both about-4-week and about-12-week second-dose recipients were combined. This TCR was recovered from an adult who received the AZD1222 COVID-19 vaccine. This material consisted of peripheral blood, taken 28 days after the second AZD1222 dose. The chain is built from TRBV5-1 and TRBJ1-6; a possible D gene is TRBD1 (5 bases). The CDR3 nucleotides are TGCGCCAGCAGCCCCCTCGGGGGAACGGGTTCACCCCTCCACTTT. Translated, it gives CASSPLGGTGSPLHF.